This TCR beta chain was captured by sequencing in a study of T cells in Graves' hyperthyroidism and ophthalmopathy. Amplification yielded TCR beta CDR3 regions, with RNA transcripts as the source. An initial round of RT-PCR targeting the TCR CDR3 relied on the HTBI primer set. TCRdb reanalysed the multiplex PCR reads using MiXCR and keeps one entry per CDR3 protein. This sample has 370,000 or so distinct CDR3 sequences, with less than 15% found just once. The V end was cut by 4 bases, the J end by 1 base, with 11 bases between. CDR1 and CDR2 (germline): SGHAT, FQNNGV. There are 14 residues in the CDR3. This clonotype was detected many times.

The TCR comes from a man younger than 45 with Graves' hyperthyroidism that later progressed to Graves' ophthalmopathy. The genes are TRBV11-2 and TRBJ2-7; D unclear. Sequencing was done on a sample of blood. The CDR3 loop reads CASSYRRASYEQYF. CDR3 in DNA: TGTGCCAGCAGCTACCGACGGGCTTCCTACGAGCAGTACTTC. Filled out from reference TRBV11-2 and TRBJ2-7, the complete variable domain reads EAGVAQSPRYKIIEKRQSVAFWCNPISGHATLYWYQQILGQGPKLLIQFQNNGVVDDSQLPKDRFSAERLKGVDSTLKIQPAKLEDSAVYLCASSYRRASYEQYFGPGTRLTVT.